This TCR beta chain was retrieved from a study of tumor-infiltrating lymphocytes in oesophageal squamous cell carcinoma (dated by TCRdb to the mid-2010s). This clonotype has a count of ten or more. Its antigen remains undetermined. No base quality values were provided; no much bigger clone lies one nucleotide off. CDR1 and CDR2 are drawn from the germline V gene: MDHEN, SYDVKM. The CDR3 starts with the cysteine, ends with the phenylalanine, and has 12 residues. Left in the record is the CDR3 DNA by itself, 36 bases read in frame from the first base. The library was generated by PCR. The sequencing machine was an Illumina HiSeq 2000. Through fastp at Q25 and MiXCR, TCRdb rebuilt clones from the public reads, retaining in-frame beta chains. Records with the same CDR3 protein are collapsed into one entry carrying the most frequent genes and DNA. Counted in this sample were just under 20,000 distinct CDR3 sequences; under 45% of them appeared once. The top ten clones comprise roughly 19% of the sample.

The TCR comes from a male donor with esophageal squamous cell carcinoma. The sample taken for sequencing was esophageal tumor tissue. The chain links TRBV28 with TRBJ2-1, with no D gene named confidently. The J call could be wrong; TRBJ2-7 is a better fit for the DNA end. The CDR3 reads CASSLSSYEQYF. The DNA reads TGTGCCAGCAGTTTGTCCAGCTACGAGCAGTACTTC.